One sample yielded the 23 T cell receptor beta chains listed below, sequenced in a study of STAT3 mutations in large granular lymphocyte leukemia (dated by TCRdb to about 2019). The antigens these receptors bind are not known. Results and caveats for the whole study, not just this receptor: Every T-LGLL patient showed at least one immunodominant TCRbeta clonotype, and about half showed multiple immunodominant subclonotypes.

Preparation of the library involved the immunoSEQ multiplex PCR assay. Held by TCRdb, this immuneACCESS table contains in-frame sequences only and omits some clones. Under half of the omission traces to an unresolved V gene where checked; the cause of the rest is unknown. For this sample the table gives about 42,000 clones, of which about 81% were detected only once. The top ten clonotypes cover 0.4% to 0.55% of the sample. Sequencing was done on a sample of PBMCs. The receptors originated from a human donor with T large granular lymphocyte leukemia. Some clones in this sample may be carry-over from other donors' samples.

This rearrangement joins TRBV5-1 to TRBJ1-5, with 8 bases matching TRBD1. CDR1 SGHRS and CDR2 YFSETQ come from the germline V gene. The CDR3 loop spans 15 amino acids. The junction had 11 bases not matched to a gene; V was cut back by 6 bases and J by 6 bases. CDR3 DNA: TGCGCCAGCATCAACACTGGACAGGGCGGTCAGCCCCAGCATTTT. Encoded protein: CASINTGQGGQPQHF.

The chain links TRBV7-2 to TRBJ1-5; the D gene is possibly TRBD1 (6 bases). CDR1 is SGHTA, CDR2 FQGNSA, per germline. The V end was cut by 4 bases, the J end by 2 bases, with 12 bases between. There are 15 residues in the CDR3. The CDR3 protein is CASSSQGLGNQPQHF. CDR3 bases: TGTGCCAGCAGCTCACAGGGTCTGGGCAATCAGCCCCAGCATTTT.

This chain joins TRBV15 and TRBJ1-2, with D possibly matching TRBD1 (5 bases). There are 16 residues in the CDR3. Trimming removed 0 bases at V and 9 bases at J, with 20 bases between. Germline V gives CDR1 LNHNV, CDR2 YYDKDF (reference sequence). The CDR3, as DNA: TGTGCCACCAGCAGAGACCCGGGACCCTTATTTGGTAGCTACACCTTC. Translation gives CATSRDPGPLFGSYTF.

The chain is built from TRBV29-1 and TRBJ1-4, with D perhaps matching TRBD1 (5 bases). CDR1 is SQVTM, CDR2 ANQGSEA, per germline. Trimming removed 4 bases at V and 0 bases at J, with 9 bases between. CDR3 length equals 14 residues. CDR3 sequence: CSVAAGATNEKLFF. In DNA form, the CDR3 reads TGCAGCGTTGCTGCGGGGGCAACTAATGAAAAACTGTTTTTT.

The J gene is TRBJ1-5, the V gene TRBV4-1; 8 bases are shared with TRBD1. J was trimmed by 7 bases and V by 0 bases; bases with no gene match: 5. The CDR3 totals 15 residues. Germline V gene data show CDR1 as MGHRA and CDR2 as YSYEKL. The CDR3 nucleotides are TGCGCCAGCAGCCAAGAAGGACAGGGCTTGCAGCCCCAGCATTTT. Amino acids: CASSQEGQGLQPQHF.

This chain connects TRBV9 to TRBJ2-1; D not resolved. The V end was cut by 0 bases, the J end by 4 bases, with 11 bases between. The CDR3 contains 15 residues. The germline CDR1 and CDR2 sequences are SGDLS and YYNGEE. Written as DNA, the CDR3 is TGTGCCAGCAGCGTAGGTGGAAATCGTTACAATGAGCAGTTCTTC. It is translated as CASSVGGNRYNEQFF.

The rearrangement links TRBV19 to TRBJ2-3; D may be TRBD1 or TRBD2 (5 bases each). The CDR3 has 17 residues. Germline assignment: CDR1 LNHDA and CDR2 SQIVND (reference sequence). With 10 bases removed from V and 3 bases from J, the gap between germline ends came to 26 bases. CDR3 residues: CATTRSGDAHRTDTQYF. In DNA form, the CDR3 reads TGTGCCACAACTCGCTCCGGGGACGCACACCGGACAGATACGCAGTATTTT.

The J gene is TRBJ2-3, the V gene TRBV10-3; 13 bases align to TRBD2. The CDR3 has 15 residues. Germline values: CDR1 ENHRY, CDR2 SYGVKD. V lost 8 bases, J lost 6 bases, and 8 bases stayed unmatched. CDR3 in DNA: TGTGCCATCGGTCTGACTAGCGGGGGGCCGGATACGCAGTATTTT. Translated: CAIGLTSGGPDTQYF.

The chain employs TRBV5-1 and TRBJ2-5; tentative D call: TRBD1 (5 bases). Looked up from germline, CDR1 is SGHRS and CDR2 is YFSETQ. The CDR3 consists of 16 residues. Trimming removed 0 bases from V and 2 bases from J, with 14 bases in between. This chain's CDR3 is CASSLAGLGQQETQYF. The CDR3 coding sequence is TGCGCCAGCAGCTTGGCAGGGCTAGGCCAACAAGAGACCCAGTACTTC.

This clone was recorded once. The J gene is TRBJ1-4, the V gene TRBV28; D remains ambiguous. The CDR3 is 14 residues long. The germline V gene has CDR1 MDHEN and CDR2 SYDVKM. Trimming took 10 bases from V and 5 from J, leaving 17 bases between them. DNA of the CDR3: TGTGCCACCCTCCCGGGGATCAGAAATGAAAAACTGTTTTTT. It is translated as CATLPGIRNEKLFF.

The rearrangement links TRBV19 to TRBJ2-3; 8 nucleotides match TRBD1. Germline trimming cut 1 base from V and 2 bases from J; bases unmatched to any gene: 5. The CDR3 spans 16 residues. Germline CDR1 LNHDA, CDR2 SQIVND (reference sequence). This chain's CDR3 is CASSIGDRGFTDTQYF. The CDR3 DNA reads TGTGCCAGTAGTATAGGTGACAGGGGATTCACAGATACGCAGTATTTT. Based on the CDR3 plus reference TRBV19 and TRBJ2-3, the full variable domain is DGGITQSPKYLFRKEGQNVTLSCEQNLNHDAMYWYRQDPGQGLRLIYYSQIVNDFQKGDIAEGYSVSREKKESFPLTVTSAQKNPTAFYLCASSIGDRGFTDTQYFGPGTRLTVL.

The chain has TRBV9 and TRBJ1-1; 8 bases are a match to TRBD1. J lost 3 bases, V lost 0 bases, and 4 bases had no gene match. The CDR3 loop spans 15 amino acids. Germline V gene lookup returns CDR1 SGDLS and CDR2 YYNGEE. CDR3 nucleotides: TGTGCCAGCAGCGTAGTCGGGACAGGTCACACTGAAGCTTTCTTT. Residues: CASSVVGTGHTEAFF.

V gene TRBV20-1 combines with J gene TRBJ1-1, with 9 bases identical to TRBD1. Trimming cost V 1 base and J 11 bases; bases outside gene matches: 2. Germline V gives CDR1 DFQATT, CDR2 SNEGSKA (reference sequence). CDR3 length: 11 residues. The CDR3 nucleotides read TGCAGTGCTAGAGCCGGGACAGGGGCTTTCTTT. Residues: CSARAGTGAFF.

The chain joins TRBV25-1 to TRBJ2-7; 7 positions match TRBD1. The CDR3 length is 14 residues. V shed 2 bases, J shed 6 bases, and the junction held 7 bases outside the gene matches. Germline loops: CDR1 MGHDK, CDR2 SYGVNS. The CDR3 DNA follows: TGTGCCAGCAGTGAAAGCGACAGGGTCTCCGAGCAGTACTTC. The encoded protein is CASSESDRVSEQYF.

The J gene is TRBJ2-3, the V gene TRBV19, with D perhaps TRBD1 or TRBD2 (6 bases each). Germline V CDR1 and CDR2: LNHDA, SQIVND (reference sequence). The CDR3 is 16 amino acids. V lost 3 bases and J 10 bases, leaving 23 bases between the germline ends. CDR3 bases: TGTGCCAGTAGTATTGCGACGGGGGCCCATTTGGATGCGCAGTATTTT. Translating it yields CASSIATGAHLDAQYF.

CDR3 amino acids: CASSLDTYGGSETQYF. CDR3 DNA: TGCGCCAGCAGCTTGGACACGTACGGGGGGTCAGAGACCCAGTACTTC. The rearrangement links TRBV5-1 to TRBJ2-5, with 7 bases that match TRBD2. V dropped 0 bases and J dropped 4; count of bases not matched to a gene: 9. The V gene's germline CDR1 is SGHRS and CDR2 YFSETQ. CDR3 length equals 16 residues.

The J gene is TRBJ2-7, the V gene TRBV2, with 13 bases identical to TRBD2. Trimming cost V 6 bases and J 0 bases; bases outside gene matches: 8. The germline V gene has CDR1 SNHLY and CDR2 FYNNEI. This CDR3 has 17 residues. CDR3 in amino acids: CASSPGLAGASSYEQYF. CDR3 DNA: TGTGCCAGCAGCCCAGGACTAGCGGGGGCCAGCTCCTACGAGCAGTACTTC.

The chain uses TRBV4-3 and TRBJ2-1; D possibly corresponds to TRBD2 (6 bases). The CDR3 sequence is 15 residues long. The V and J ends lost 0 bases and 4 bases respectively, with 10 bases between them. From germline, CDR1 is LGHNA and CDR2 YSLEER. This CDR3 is CASSQDYGGYNEQFF. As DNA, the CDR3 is TGCGCCAGCAGCCAAGATTACGGGGGATACAATGAGCAGTTCTTC.

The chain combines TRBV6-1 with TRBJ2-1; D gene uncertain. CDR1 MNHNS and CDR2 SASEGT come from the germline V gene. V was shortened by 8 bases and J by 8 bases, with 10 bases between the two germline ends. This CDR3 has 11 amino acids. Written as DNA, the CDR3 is TGTGCCAGCTGGGCTAGTTATGAGCAGTTCTTC. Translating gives CASWASYEQFF.

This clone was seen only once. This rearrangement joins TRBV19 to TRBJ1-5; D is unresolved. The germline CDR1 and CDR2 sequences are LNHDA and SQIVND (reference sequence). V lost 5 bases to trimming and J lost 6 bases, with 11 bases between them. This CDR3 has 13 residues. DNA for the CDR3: TGTGCCAGTAGTCGGGCAGGAGGTCAGCCCCAGCATTTT. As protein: CASSRAGGQPQHF.

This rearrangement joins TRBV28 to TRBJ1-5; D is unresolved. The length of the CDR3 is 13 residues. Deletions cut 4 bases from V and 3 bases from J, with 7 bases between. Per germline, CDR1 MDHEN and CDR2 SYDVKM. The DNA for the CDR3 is TGTGCCAGCAGTTCCGGATTCAATCAGCCCCAGCATTTT. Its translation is CASSSGFNQPQHF.

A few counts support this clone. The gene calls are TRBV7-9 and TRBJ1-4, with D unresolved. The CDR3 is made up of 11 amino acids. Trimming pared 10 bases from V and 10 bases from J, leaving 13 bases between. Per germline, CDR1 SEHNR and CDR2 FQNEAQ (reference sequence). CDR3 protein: CATGETSKLFF. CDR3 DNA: TGTGCCACGGGAGAGACCTCAAAACTGTTTTTT.

DNA for the CDR3: TGTGCCAGCAGCTTGTTAGCCCGGGCTGACTATGGCTACACCTTC. The encoded protein is CASSLLARADYGYTF. The chain joins TRBV7-8 to TRBJ1-2; D is unresolved. Between the trimmed V and J ends, which lost 3 bases and 3 bases, there was a span of 14 bases. Per germline, CDR1 SGHVS and CDR2 FQNEAQ. The CDR3 spans 15 residues.